This T cell receptor beta chain was retrieved from a study of cytomegalovirus exposure and HLA in healthy donors. As concerns this clone: Its cognate antigen is unknown.

The CDR3 has 16 residues. Germline CDR1 is MNHEY and CDR2 is SMNVEV (reference sequence). V shed 4 bases, J shed 3 bases, and the junction held 6 bases outside the gene matches. Broader study findings: Specificity of a few CMV-associated chains for CMV antigens was verified in vitro.

The study ran its PCR with 60 Vbeta and 13 Jbeta primers. Assay used: immunoSEQ multiplex PCR; TCRdb lists only in-frame clones, some missing. The sample lists 150,000 to 200,000 clones, roughly 74% occurring once. The rearrangement links TRBV27 to TRBJ2-3; 11 bases line up with TRBD2. This receptor was obtained from a woman in her 30s in good health and CMV-seropositive. The sample comprised PBMCs. The CDR3 protein is CASSSPRTSGTDTQYF. The CDR3, as DNA: TGTGCCAGCAGTTCCCCAAGGACTAGCGGGACAGATACGCAGTATTTT.